What follows are 5 T cell receptor beta chains derived from one specimen sequenced in a study of T cell responses to AZD1222 COVID-19 vaccine. Method: immunoSEQ multiplex PCR; TCRdb's copy keeps in-frame clones and lacks some. The top ten hold about 4.8% of the sample, which has 85,000 to 120,000 clones, under 90% seen once. The source was peripheral blood, collected on day 0 of AZD1222 vaccination. Source of these receptors: an adult in good health.

In DNA, the CDR3 is TGTGCCAGCAGTTACGACAGGGGACGGGGCTACACCTTC. It encodes CASSYDRGRGYTF. This chain joins TRBV6-5 and TRBJ1-2, with TRBD1 matching over 8 bases. From germline, CDR1 is MNHEY and CDR2 SVGAGI. The CDR3 runs to 13 residues. Losses at the gene ends were 2 bases for V and 8 bases for J; bases not matched to a gene: 4.

The chain couples TRBV10-1 to TRBJ2-7, with D perhaps TRBD1 (6 bases). This CDR3 contains 12 residues. Trimming stripped 8 bases from V and 1 base from J, with 9 bases between. CDR1 and CDR2 (germline): WNHNN, SYGVQD (reference sequence). CDR3 nucleotide sequence: TGCGCCAGCCCGGACAGTTCCTACGAGCAGTACTTC. This sequence encodes CASPDSSYEQYF.

The chain couples TRBV9 to TRBJ1-3; TRBD1 might be the D (5 bases). The CDR3 is made up of 13 amino acids. Germline V CDR1 and CDR2: SGDLS, YYNGEE. With 6 bases removed from V and 8 bases from J, the gap between germline ends came to 15 bases. CDR3 residues: CASTQTDRDTIYF. The DNA of the CDR3 is TGTGCCAGCACCCAGACAGATCGGGACACCATATATTTT.

The J gene is TRBJ2-1, the V gene TRBV3-1 (or the pseudogene TRBV3-2); TRBD2 is a possible D gene (6 bases). Trimming shortened V by 4 bases and J by 6 bases, and 13 bases separated the two germline ends. The germline V gene has CDR1 LGHDT and CDR2 YNNKEL (reference sequence). This CDR3 spans 14 amino acids. The DNA for the CDR3 is TGTGCCAGCAGCCCGCCGGGAGCTCTCAATGAGCAGTTCTTC. Its protein is CASSPPGALNEQFF.

The chain carries TRBV7-3 and TRBJ2-2; unclear D gene. The V and J ends lost 2 bases and 7 bases respectively, with 8 bases between them. CDR1 is SGHTA and CDR2 is FQGTGA in the germline V gene. This CDR3 is 13 amino acids long. The DNA for the CDR3 is TGTGCCAGCAGCTTAGACTTTAACGGGGAGCTGTTTTTT. Translating gives CASSLDFNGELFF.